The rows below give T cell receptor beta chains drawn from one sample of a study of shared clonotypes between healthy human individuals. Data came from immunoSEQ multiplex PCR; TCRdb stores just in-frame clones and leaves some out. The table lists about 2,200,000 clones, under 95% of them singletons. The sequenced material came from naive CD8+ T cells from PBMCs. All receptors derive from a man between 18 and 35 years old in good health. Some clones in this sample may be carry-over from other donors' samples. Each CDR3 is given with its conserved first and last residue.

J: TRBJ2-2; V: TRBV19; CDR3: CASSPIYGTGELFF
J: TRBJ1-1; V: TRBV19; CDR3: CASSISGLYRGDTEAFF
J: TRBJ1-2; V: TRBV5-1; CDR3: CASSPGQGNYGYTF
J: TRBJ2-5; V: TRBV19; CDR3: CASSIALIQETQYF
J: TRBJ2-3; V: TRBV28; CDR3: CASSDPDTQYF
J: TRBJ2-7; V: TRBV11-2; CDR3: CASSSVQYEQYF
J: TRBJ2-7; V: TRBV5-8; CDR3: CASSKTTNFAYEQYF
J: TRBJ2-3; V: TRBV5-4; CDR3: CASSPTAGQSTDTQYF
J: TRBJ2-2; V: TRBV25-1; CDR3: CASSGRTAEARNTGELFF
J: TRBJ2-7; V: TRBV27; CDR3: CASSFLLRQGEQYF
J: TRBJ1-1; V: TRBV28; CDR3: CASSLFLGANTEAFF
J: TRBJ1-1; V: TRBV5-8; CDR3: CASSVQGTNTEAFF
J: TRBJ1-1; V: TRBV11-2; CDR3: CASSEHPRLNTEAFF
J: TRBJ1-2; V: TRBV28; CDR3: CASSLGIFFNYGYTF
J: TRBJ1-3; V: TRBV9; CDR3: CASSVAVRDRGGNTIYF
J: TRBJ2-7; V: TRBV7-9; CDR3: CASSLVLTYEQYF
J: TRBJ2-2; V: TRBV9; CDR3: CASSVGWGELFF
J: TRBJ1-4; V: TRBV9; CDR3: CASSVGASEAEKLFF